What follows are 26 T cell receptor beta chains derived from one specimen sequenced in a study of OX40 agonist ivuxolimab in advanced cancers. Only in-frame clones appear in the TCRdb table, and some are missing; sequencing was by immunoSEQ multiplex PCR. The table has about 93,000 clones, around 92% seen once. The source material was CD4+ or CD8+ T cells sorted from blood, sampled in a trial of the OX40 agonist ivuxolimab. The origin of the receptors is an adult with an advanced solid tumor such as melanoma, head and neck, liver or kidney cancer.

The rearrangement uses TRBV6-1 and TRBJ1-3; TRBD1 matches at 11 bases. The CDR3 covers 15 residues. Looked up from germline, CDR1 is MNHNS and CDR2 is SASEGT. V was clipped by 5 bases and J by 4 bases; unmatched bases: 4. The CDR3 DNA is TGTGCCAGCAGTTGGACAGGGGGCGCGGGAAACACCATATATTTT. Its translation is CASSWTGGAGNTIYF.

The rearrangement links TRBV5-1 to TRBJ2-1, with 10 bases aligning to TRBD2. V was clipped by 4 bases and J by 7 bases; unmatched bases: 8. The CDR3 has 15 residues. Germline V CDR1 and CDR2: SGHRS, YFSETQ. Written as DNA, the CDR3 is TGCGCCAGCAGCGACCTAGCGGGAGATCAGAATGAGCAGTTCTTC. It yields the protein CASSDLAGDQNEQFF.

The V call is TRBV5-6, the J call TRBJ1-4; 8 positions agree with TRBD1. The V and J ends lost 0 bases and 5 bases, in that order; junction bases with no gene match: 9. The CDR3 consists of 17 residues. Germline V gene lookup returns CDR1 SGHDT and CDR2 YYEEEE. This CDR3 is CASSLGTGTARNEKLFF. In nucleotides, the CDR3 is TGTGCCAGCAGCTTGGGGACAGGGACGGCTAGGAATGAAAAACTGTTTTTT.

This chain joins TRBV10-3 and TRBJ1-3, with TRBD1 as a possible D gene (5 bases). V was clipped by 3 bases and J by 4 bases, with 16 bases between them. CDR3 length: 16 amino acids. Germline values: CDR1 ENHRY, CDR2 SYGVKD. The CDR3 nucleotides read TGTGCCATCAGTGAAACCCCTCAGGGTCCCGGAAACACCATATATTTT. This encodes CAISETPQGPGNTIYF.

With respect to this clone: Compared with germline, one end of the junction differs, possibly owing to a read error. The chain has TRBV5-1 and TRBJ1-5; possible D gene TRBD1, 5 bases. Germline loops: CDR1 SGHRS, CDR2 YFSETQ. The CDR3 has 14 amino acids. CDR3 sequence reads: CASSFAGFYQPQHF. The CDR3, as DNA: TGTGCCAGCAGCTTCGCAGGGTTTTATCAGCCCCAGCATTTT.

The gene calls are TRBV9 and TRBJ2-5; TRBD2 matches at 10 bases. The junction had 5 bases not matched to a gene; V was cut back by 4 bases and J by 2 bases. Germline V gene data show CDR1 as SGDLS and CDR2 as YYNGEE. The CDR3 has 15 amino acids. CDR3 residues: CASSPSGRVQETQYF. CDR3 bases: TGTGCCAGCAGCCCAAGCGGGAGGGTTCAAGAGACCCAGTACTTC.

The chain couples TRBV2 to TRBJ1-4; 7 nucleotides align to TRBD1. V trimming: 7 bases; J trimming: 7 bases; junction bases outside the gene matches: 9. The CDR3 has 14 amino acids. CDR1 SNHLY and CDR2 FYNNEI come from the germline V gene. The CDR3 DNA is TGTGCCAGCACTAAGACAGGGACGGGTGAAAAACTGTTTTTT. This gives the protein CASTKTGTGEKLFF.

The V gene is TRBV6-6, the J gene TRBJ1-2, with D possibly being TRBD1 (6 bases). CDR1 MNHNY and CDR2 SVGAGI come from the germline V gene (reference sequence). V was trimmed by 2 bases and J by 7 bases, leaving 11 bases between them. The CDR3 sequence is 13 residues long. The CDR3 bases are TGTGCCAGCAGTTACCGGGACACACTTGGCTACACCTTC. This codes for CASSYRDTLGYTF.

The J gene is TRBJ1-1, the V gene TRBV2; 10 bases are a match to TRBD1. Losses at the gene ends were 8 bases for V and 12 bases for J; bases not matched to a gene: 12. The CDR3 loop spans 13 amino acids. In germline, CDR1 is SNHLY, CDR2 FYNNEI. CDR3 nucleotides: TGTGCCAGCGCTTGGGACAGGGGTTCGGGAACTTTCTTT. This gives the protein CASAWDRGSGTFF.

The V and J genes are TRBV7-2 and TRBJ2-7; no definite D call. This CDR3 is 14 amino acids long. Trimming shortened V by 1 base and J by 6 bases, and 13 bases separated the two germline ends. Germline CDR1 and CDR2: SGHTA and FQGNSA. The CDR3 sequence: CASSLVWQYGEQYF. CDR3 bases: TGTGCCAGCAGCTTAGTGTGGCAGTACGGCGAGCAGTACTTC. Full variable domain (missing parts from reference TRBV7-2 and TRBJ2-7): GAGVSQSPSNKVTEKGKDVELRCDPISGHTALYWYRQSLGQGLEFLIYFQGNSAPDKSGLPSDRFSAERTGGSVSTLTIQRTQQEDSAVYLCASSLVWQYGEQYFGPGTRLTVT.

The CDR3 spells CATSSGRHNNEQYF. Here the CDR3 DNA reads TGTGCCACCTCTAGCGGGAGACATAATAACGAGCAGTACTTC. The rearrangement joins TRBV19 to TRBJ2-7; TRBD2 agrees at 10 bases. CDR1 and CDR2 (germline): LNHDA, SQIVND (reference sequence). This CDR3 spans 14 amino acids. With 10 bases clipped from V and 5 bases from J, the junction kept 11 bases outside the gene matches.

This chain links TRBV11-2 with TRBJ2-4; 9 positions agree with TRBD2. This CDR3 is 16 amino acids long. CDR1 SGHAT and CDR2 FQNNGV come from the germline V gene. V shed 5 bases, J shed 5 bases, and the junction held 10 bases outside the gene matches. CDR3 protein: CASSARTSEVENIQYF. In nucleotides, the CDR3 is TGTGCCAGCAGCGCGAGGACTAGCGAGGTCGAAAACATTCAGTACTTC.

The rearrangement uses TRBV19 and TRBJ2-3; TRBD2 is a possible D gene (6 bases). CDR3 length equals 13 residues. Germline CDR1 is LNHDA and CDR2 is SQIVND (reference sequence). V lost 6 bases, J lost 5 bases, and 12 bases lay in between. The CDR3 DNA is TGTGCCAGTAGAGCGGGTAGAGGAGATACGCAGTATTTT. Amino acid sequence: CASRAGRGDTQYF.

The chain has TRBV11-3 and TRBJ2-3; D possibly corresponds to TRBD1 (6 bases). The CDR3 consists of 14 residues. Trimming took off 5 bases at V and 1 base at J, with 10 bases between the two ends. The germline V gene encodes CDR1 SGHNT and CDR2 YENEEA. In nucleotides, the CDR3 is TGTGCCAGCAGCCCCCGGACAGGCACAGATACGCAGTATTTT. This translates into CASSPRTGTDTQYF.

The CDR3 spells CASSWGPPTDTQYF. The CDR3 DNA is TGTGCCAGCAGCTGGGGGCCACCCACAGATACGCAGTATTTT. This chain uses TRBV6-5 with TRBJ2-3, with D maybe TRBD1 (6 bases). Germline loops: CDR1 MNHEY, CDR2 SVGAGI. The CDR3 sequence is 14 residues long. V lost 6 bases and J 2 bases, leaving 12 bases between the germline ends.

The sample holds one count of this clone. The chain recombines TRBV5-1 with TRBJ1-2; TRBD1 matches at 8 bases. V was clipped by 2 bases and J by 2 bases; unmatched bases: 5. The CDR3 is 15 amino acids. Germline CDR1 is SGHRS and CDR2 is YFSETQ. The CDR3: CASSFGQGGNYGYTF. The CDR3 bases are TGCGCCAGCAGCTTCGGACAGGGAGGGAACTATGGCTACACCTTC.

The CDR3 here is CAWSLTPRDSLIGNTIYF. Written as DNA, the CDR3 is TGTGCCTGGAGTCTAACCCCTAGGGACAGTCTTATTGGAAACACCATATATTTT. The chain links TRBV30 to TRBJ1-3; 7 bases are shared with TRBD1. CDR1 is GTSNPN and CDR2 is SVGIG in the germline V gene (reference sequence). Trimming removed 2 bases from V and 3 bases from J; junction bases left unmatched: 16. The CDR3 covers 18 residues.

The DNA of the CDR3 is TGTGCCAGCGCCAGGGGGTATAGCAATCAGCCCCAGCATTTT. Its protein is CASARGYSNQPQHF. This rearrangement joins TRBV6-1 to TRBJ1-5; 7 bases are a match to TRBD1. The CDR3 consists of 14 residues. CDR1 is MNHNS and CDR2 is SASEGT in the germline V gene. The V segment lost 8 bases and the J segment 0 bases; nucleotides outside the gene matches: 4.

The chain uses TRBV6-6 and TRBJ2-1; D is unclear. Trimming cost V 6 bases and J 6 bases, with 9 bases left between them. From germline, CDR1 is MNHNY and CDR2 SVGAGI (reference sequence). The CDR3 has 12 residues. CDR3 sequence: CASSRLINEQFF. The CDR3 DNA reads as TGTGCCAGCAGCAGACTTATCAATGAGCAGTTCTTC.

The CDR3, as DNA: TGTGCCAGCAGCCAATCCGCCGGACAGGGTAATGAAAAACTGTTTTTT. This gives the protein CASSQSAGQGNEKLFF. This chain connects TRBV16 to TRBJ1-4; 8 bases are a match to TRBD1. Germline V lookup: CDR1 KGHSY, CDR2 FQNENV. The length of the CDR3 is 16 residues. With V trimmed by 0 bases and J by 4 bases, 4 bases remained unmatched.

The chain carries TRBV30 and TRBJ2-2, with 14 bases identical to TRBD2. Germline V lookup: CDR1 GTSNPN, CDR2 SVGIG (reference sequence). Trimming removed 1 base from V and 7 bases from J; junction bases left unmatched: 5. The CDR3 loop spans 16 amino acids. CDR3: CAWSAGLAGAIGELFF. The DNA for the CDR3 is TGTGCCTGGAGTGCGGGACTAGCGGGAGCGATCGGGGAGCTGTTTTTT.

The chain employs TRBV2 and TRBJ2-7, with 12 bases that match TRBD2. Germline trimming cut 6 bases from V and 6 bases from J; bases unmatched to any gene: 6. The CDR3 has 14 residues. Germline V gives CDR1 SNHLY, CDR2 FYNNEI. CDR3 in amino acids: CASSAGLAGLEQYF. The DNA of the CDR3 is TGTGCCAGCAGCGCTGGACTAGCGGGACTCGAGCAGTACTTC.

The genes are TRBV29-1 and TRBJ1-1; possible D gene TRBD1, 6 bases. V lost 7 bases to trimming and J lost 4 bases, with 13 bases between them. Germline CDR1 is SQVTM and CDR2 is ANQGSEA. The CDR3 loop spans 12 amino acids. The CDR3 region is CSAQGWPTEAFF. As DNA, the CDR3 is TGCAGCGCTCAGGGGTGGCCCACTGAAGCTTTCTTT. The full variable domain, rest sourced from reference TRBV29-1 and TRBJ1-1, is SAVISQKPSRDICQRGTSLTIQCQVDSQVTMMFWYRQQPGQSLTLIATANQGSEATYESGFVIDKFPISRPNLTFSTLTVSNMSPEDSSIYLCSAQGWPTEAFFGQGTRLTVV.

The V and J genes are TRBV6-1 and TRBJ1-5; a possible D gene is TRBD1 (5 bases). V shed 6 bases and J shed 7 bases, with 19 bases lying between them. This CDR3 region has 15 residues. Germline assignment: CDR1 MNHNS and CDR2 SASEGT. The CDR3 bases are TGTGCCAGCAGACCGACCGGGACGGAAGGCCAGCCCCAGCATTTT. As protein: CASRPTGTEGQPQHF.

Comments on this clone: The same CDR3 arises from other DNA sequences in this sample as well. The chain recombines TRBV7-9 with TRBJ2-3; no clear D. Germline-derived CDR1 and CDR2 are SEHNR and FQNEAQ (reference sequence). CDR3 size: 12 residues. V was pared by 5 bases and J by 3 bases, with 6 bases between. CDR3 protein: CASSPETDTQYF. The DNA for the CDR3 is TGTGCCAGCAGCCCCGAGACAGATACGCAGTATTTT.

This sequence joins TRBV11-3 and TRBJ1-4, with a tentative D call TRBD1 (6 bases). The V end was cut by 3 bases, the J end by 7 bases, with 15 bases between. CDR1 is SGHNT, CDR2 YENEEA, per germline. The CDR3 is made up of 15 amino acids. CDR3 sequence reads: CASSLSDRLFEKLFF. The DNA for the CDR3 is TGTGCCAGCAGCTTGTCCGACAGGTTGTTTGAAAAACTGTTTTTT.